The TCR beta chain described here comes from a study of CD8 T cells in Susac syndrome. Whole-study context: When their blood was taken, patients with Susac syndrome were therapy-naive, taking corticosteroids, or taking intravenous immunoglobulin alone.

Notes on the study in general: The number of individuals included in the study's TCR sequencing and HLA analysis was acknowledged as relatively small.

As to this clonotype: Its antigen remains unknown.

After extraction with the RNeasy kit, 0.5 to 1 ug of the RNA was reverse transcribed using random hexamers. A multiplex approach, immunoSEQ multiplex PCR, amplified TCR beta CDR3 across 54 Vbeta and 13 Jbeta. MiXCR was run by TCRdb on the immunoSEQ multiplex PCR reads, yielding one entry per CDR3 protein. Here the sample spans roughly 220,000 distinct CDR3 sequences, about 94% being singletons. The sample consisted of CD4+ T cells from PBMCs. This clonotype originated in a human donor with Susac syndrome.

CDR3 in DNA: TGTGCCAGCAGCCCGAGACTAGCGGAGTACACAGATACGCAGTATTTT. It codes for CASSPRLAEYTDTQYF. The V gene is TRBV5-6, the J gene TRBJ2-3; 9 bases are shared with TRBD2. The CDR3 runs to 16 residues. CDR1 is SGHDT and CDR2 is YYEEEE in the germline V gene. Trimming removed 4 bases from V and 2 bases from J; junction bases left unmatched: 8.